This paragraph covers one T cell receptor beta chain sequence. The data are from a study of technical replicates of blood from four donors. The CDR3 spans 12 residues. Trimming took off 5 bases at V and 7 bases at J, with 12 bases between the two ends. Germline CDR1 reads SNHLY; CDR2 reads FYNNEI. The assay was immunoSEQ multiplex PCR, and TCRdb's table has in-frame clones only and misses some. The sample carries roughly 70,000 clones, about 90% recorded once. The specimen was T cells isolated from PBMCs. The J gene is TRBJ2-7, the V gene TRBV2, with a tentative D call TRBD2 (5 bases). This receptor was taken from a human donor in good health. CDR3 in DNA: TGTGCCAGCAGTTGGACTGTACAGGAGCAGTACTTC. Its protein is CASSWTVQEQYF.